The 21 T cell receptor beta chains in this list originate from one sample, sequenced in a study of blood T cell repertoires in COVID-19. Sequencing used immunoSEQ multiplex PCR; TCRdb keeps in-frame clones, though not all of them. The sample has 200,000 to 250,000 clones, roughly 85% seen once. Sequencing was done on a sample of peripheral blood. These receptors were obtained from a woman in her late teens or twenties who had recovered from COVID-19.

This clone was observed many times. The J gene is TRBJ1-5, the V gene TRBV5-1; D gene ambiguous. The V gene lost 0 bases and the J gene lost 6 bases, with 4 bases spanning the gap. This CDR3 has 12 residues. Germline loops: CDR1 SGHRS, CDR2 YFSETQ. The CDR3 reads CASSLDGQPQHF. The CDR3 DNA reads as TGCGCCAGCAGCTTGGACGGTCAGCCCCAGCATTTT.

This chain joins TRBV5-1 and TRBJ2-3, with 12 bases matching TRBD2. CDR3 length: 16 residues. Germline V gene data show CDR1 as SGHRS and CDR2 as YFSETQ. After removal of 5 bases from V and 0 bases from J, the junction contained 4 bases not matched to a gene. The CDR3 bases are TGCGCCAGCAGTGGAGGACTAGCGGGGAGCACAGATACGCAGTATTTT. Protein product: CASSGGLAGSTDTQYF. The full variable domain, rest sourced from reference TRBV5-1 and TRBJ2-3, is KAGVTQTPRYLIKTRGQQVTLSCSPISGHRSVSWYQQTPGQGLQFLFEYFSETQRNKGNFPGRFSGRQFSNSRSEMNVSTLELGDSALYLCASSGGLAGSTDTQYFGPGTRLTVL.

This sequence joins TRBV19 and TRBJ1-6; weak D call: TRBD1 (6 bases). Germline loops: CDR1 LNHDA, CDR2 SQIVND (reference sequence). With 2 bases removed from V and 8 bases from J, the gap between germline ends came to 13 bases. The CDR3 contains 15 residues. DNA of the CDR3: TGTGCCAGTAGTATACGGGACACACATTATTCACCCCTCCACTTT. Its translation: CASSIRDTHYSPLHF. Filled out from reference TRBV19 and TRBJ1-6, the complete variable domain reads DGGITQSPKYLFRKEGQNVTLSCEQNLNHDAMYWYRQDPGQGLRLIYYSQIVNDFQKGDIAEGYSVSREKKESFPLTVTSAQKNPTAFYLCASSIRDTHYSPLHFGNGTRLTVT.

The V gene is TRBV9, the J gene TRBJ2-1; D remains ambiguous. Deletions cut 0 bases from V and 7 bases from J, with 11 bases between. This CDR3 comprises 14 residues. CDR1 is SGDLS and CDR2 is YYNGEE in the germline V gene. The CDR3 DNA sequence: TGTGCCAGCAGCGTAGATCAGGTTGGTAATGAGCAGTTCTTC. Translating gives CASSVDQVGNEQFF.

V is TRBV4-3 and J is TRBJ1-5; D possibly corresponds to TRBD1 (6 bases). Germline V lookup: CDR1 LGHNA, CDR2 YSLEER. V lost 0 bases and J 5 bases, leaving 11 bases between the germline ends. The CDR3 extends over 15 amino acids. CDR3 residues: CASSQDRGGHQPQHF. The CDR3 DNA sequence: TGCGCCAGCAGCCAAGATCGGGGGGGGCATCAGCCCCAGCATTTT.

This clone was seen a few times. This sequence joins TRBV4-2 and TRBJ2-6; 7 positions match TRBD1. Germline trimming cut 0 bases from V and 2 bases from J; bases unmatched to any gene: 1. This CDR3 region has 16 residues. Germline V gene sequence: CDR1 LGHNA, CDR2 YNFKEQ. CDR3 coding DNA: TGTGCCAGCAGCCAAGATCAGGGGGCTGGGGCCAACGTCCTGACTTTC. It is translated as CASSQDQGAGANVLTF.

This chain joins TRBV11-3 and TRBJ2-3, with 15 bases fitting TRBD2. The CDR3 spans 17 residues. Per the germline V gene, CDR1 is SGHNT and CDR2 is YENEEA. The J segment lost 3 bases and the V segment lost 2 bases, leaving 3 bases of the junction unmatched. CDR3 in DNA: TGTGCCAGCAGCTTACGGGGGACTAGCGGGAGGACAGATACGCAGTATTTT. Translating it yields CASSLRGTSGRTDTQYF.

The rearrangement links TRBV15 to TRBJ2-1, with D tentatively TRBD2 (6 bases). The ends were cut back, 4 bases at V and 6 bases at J, with 19 bases in the middle. The V gene's germline CDR1 is LNHNV and CDR2 YYDKDF (reference sequence). There are 16 residues in the CDR3. The CDR3 is CATSTQSRRAGNEQFF. In DNA, the CDR3 is TGTGCCACCAGCACCCAAAGTAGGAGGGCAGGCAATGAGCAGTTCTTC.

The rearrangement uses TRBV6-5 and TRBJ1-4; 9 bases align to TRBD1. V dropped 7 bases and J dropped 7; count of bases not matched to a gene: 7. Germline lookup yields CDR1 MNHEY and CDR2 SVGAGI. CDR3 length: 14 residues. The CDR3 nucleotides read TGTGCCAGCAACCAGGACAGGGGACTTGAAAAACTGTTTTTT. Its translation: CASNQDRGLEKLFF.

The chain uses TRBV2 and TRBJ2-3, with 7 bases identical to TRBD2. The germline V gene encodes CDR1 SNHLY and CDR2 FYNNEI. The CDR3 extends over 15 amino acids. V was clipped by 4 bases and J by 4 bases; unmatched bases: 8. The DNA of the CDR3 is TGTGCCAGCAGTGGGGGCCGGGGGAGGGCAGATACGCAGTATTTT. Protein product: CASSGGRGRADTQYF.

The sample holds one count of this clone. J is TRBJ1-3 and V is TRBV4-3, with 7 positions matching TRBD1. J lost 16 bases, V lost 5 bases, and 14 bases had no gene match. This CDR3 comprises 13 residues. Looked up from germline, CDR1 is LGHNA and CDR2 is YSLEER. In DNA form, the CDR3 reads TGCGCCAGCAGCTTGGCAGGGGGACGGGCTATGTATTTT. This codes for CASSLAGGRAMYF.

The V call is TRBV4-2, the J call TRBJ1-5, with 7 bases identical to TRBD1. Germline V gene sequence: CDR1 LGHNA, CDR2 YNFKEQ. The junction had 6 bases not matched to a gene; V was cut back by 0 bases and J by 4 bases. The CDR3 spans 16 residues. The CDR3 is CASSQETGTVNQPQHF. CDR3 nucleotide sequence: TGTGCCAGCAGCCAAGAGACCGGGACAGTGAATCAGCCCCAGCATTTT.

V gene TRBV29-1 combines with J gene TRBJ1-1, with 8 bases identical to TRBD1. CDR1 SQVTM and CDR2 ANQGSEA come from the germline V gene. This CDR3 region has 13 residues. The ends lost 6 bases at V and 2 bases at J; junction bases unmatched: 5. The CDR3 bases are TGCAGCGTCGTCAGGGGGCCTAACACTGAAGCTTTCTTT. Translation: CSVVRGPNTEAFF.

The sample holds one count of this clone. The chain couples TRBV4-1 to TRBJ2-7; tentative D call: TRBD2 (6 bases). Germline V lookup: CDR1 MGHRA, CDR2 YSYEKL. V lost 2 bases and J lost 5, with 16 bases in between. The CDR3 has 15 amino acids. CDR3 DNA sequence: TGCGCCAGCAGCCAATCCCGCTCGCGGAGGGACGAGCAGTACTTC. Protein product: CASSQSRSRRDEQYF.

This clone has only a few counts. The CDR3 DNA reads as TGTGCCAGCAGCCAAGTTCTCGACACCAACACCGGGGAGCTGTTTTTT. Protein sequence: CASSQVLDTNTGELFF. The chain employs TRBV4-2 and TRBJ2-2; D is undetermined. The V and J ends lost 1 base and 2 bases respectively, with 11 bases between them. CDR1 LGHNA and CDR2 YNFKEQ come from the germline V gene. This CDR3 is built from 16 residues.

V gene TRBV27 combines with J gene TRBJ1-5, with 8 nucleotides matching TRBD1. The V and J ends lost 5 bases and 0 bases, in that order; junction bases with no gene match: 12. The CDR3 is 18 residues long. Germline V lookup: CDR1 MNHEY, CDR2 SMNVEV (reference sequence). CDR3 protein: CASSVGNRGEPSNQPQHF. For the CDR3, the DNA is TGTGCCAGCAGTGTGGGGAACAGGGGGGAACCTAGCAATCAGCCCCAGCATTTT.

V is TRBV5-6 and J is TRBJ2-2; unclear D gene. Trimming cost V 1 base and J 4 bases, with 5 bases left between them. The germline V gene has CDR1 SGHDT and CDR2 YYEEEE. This CDR3 spans 13 amino acids. This CDR3 reads CASSLLSTGELFF. CDR3 coding DNA: TGTGCCAGCAGCTTGTTATCCACCGGGGAGCTGTTTTTT.

CDR3 nucleotide sequence: TGTGCCATCAGTGAGGCCTTACTTAATTCACCCCTCCACTTT. This encodes CAISEALLNSPLHF. This rearrangement joins TRBV10-3 to TRBJ1-6, with D unresolved. Looked up from germline, CDR1 is ENHRY and CDR2 is SYGVKD. The ends were cut back, 2 bases at V and 6 bases at J, with 8 bases in the middle. The CDR3 is made up of 14 amino acids.

The chain joins TRBV29-1 to TRBJ2-2; perhaps TRBD2 as D (5 bases). The CDR3 covers 13 residues. Germline CDR1 is SQVTM and CDR2 is ANQGSEA. V was trimmed by 3 bases and J by 2 bases, leaving 7 bases between them. CDR3 sequence reads: CSVDEGNTGELFF. In DNA form, the CDR3 reads TGCAGCGTTGACGAGGGAAACACCGGGGAGCTGTTTTTT.

This clone was counted between two and nine times. The chain is built from TRBV5-1 and TRBJ1-5; a weak D match, TRBD1 (5 bases). CDR3 length equals 14 residues. V was shortened by 6 bases and J by 3 bases, with 13 bases between the two germline ends. Germline V gene sequence: CDR1 SGHRS, CDR2 YFSETQ. The DNA for the CDR3 is TGCGCCAGCATAAGGGGAGGATACAATCAGCCCCAGCATTTT. Protein: CASIRGGYNQPQHF.

The chain carries TRBV7-3 and TRBJ2-1, with 8 positions matching TRBD2. The CDR3 totals 14 residues. In germline, CDR1 is SGHTA, CDR2 FQGTGA. The ends lost 2 bases at V and 5 bases at J; junction bases unmatched: 2. The CDR3 reads CASSLAGGHNEQFF. CDR3 in DNA: TGTGCCAGCAGCTTAGCGGGAGGCCACAATGAGCAGTTCTTC.